This TCR beta chain was documented in a study of OX40 agonist ivuxolimab in advanced cancers. Study observations and caveats: There was clonal expansion of CD4+ and CD8+ blood T cells by week 6 at 0.1 to 3.0 mg/kg. Some nonresponders additionally presented with little normalized T-cell clonal expansion.

At baseline, cycle 4 day 1, and cycle 7 day 1, blood was sampled. V lost 2 bases to trimming and J lost 1 base; unmatched junction nucleotides: 19. From germline, CDR1 is ENHRY and CDR2 SYGVKD. The CDR3 totals 20 residues. Measured with immunoSEQ multiplex PCR; TCRdb has only the in-frame clones, and not every one. The sample contains tens of thousands of clones, roughly 90% of which appear only once. A remark on this clone: Its antigen is unidentified.

The material sequenced was CD4+ or CD8+ T cells sorted from blood, taken in a trial of the OX40 agonist ivuxolimab. The receptor was derived from an adult with an advanced solid tumor such as melanoma, head and neck, liver or kidney cancer. The chain joins TRBV10-3 to TRBJ2-7; 8 bases match TRBD2. For the CDR3, the DNA is TGTGCCATCAGTGAGGCCCAGGGTGGTTCAGGTAGCGGGACTTCCTACGAGCAGTACTTC. Encoded protein: CAISEAQGGSGSGTSYEQYF.